This T cell receptor (beta chain) originates from a study of PD-1 blockade in classical Hodgkin lymphoma (TCRdb year 2020). Turning to the overall study: Nivolumab dosing was 3 mg/kg intravenously every 2 weeks, continuing until either disease progression or unacceptable toxicity. The study used TCR beta sequencing and CyTOF to define a peripheral blood immune signature of response to PD-1 blockade in classical Hodgkin lymphoma. The paper as a whole reports these results and caveats: The study covered only a single clinical trial cohort, and the causes of the repertoire differences, possibly disease activity or prior therapy, were still not defined. Trial patients with a complete response had baseline diversity similar to that of newly diagnosed patients, while partial responders and progressors had significantly lower diversity. Lower diversity was seen in patients whose nivolumab began less than 1 year after ASCT, and these patients were left out of later analyses so that immune reconstitution would not confound the results. Baseline TCR diversity was reported to be lower in newly diagnosed patients than in healthy donors and to be lower still in relapsed/refractory patients. CD4+ but not CD8+ TCR diversity rose significantly by C4D1 (p=0.0027 vs p=0.16), most apparent in complete responders (p=0.02).

Sequences SGHRS (CDR1) and YFSETQ (CDR2) are obtained from the germline V gene. Inclusive of the bounding cysteine and phenylalanine, the CDR3 is 19 residues long. Solely the CDR3 DNA is kept, with 57 bases framed from the first base. V is reduced by 3 bases and J by 0 bases, leaving a spacing of 23 bases between them. The Qiagen DNeasy kit was used to extract genomic DNA both from unsorted PBMCs and from the negatively selected CD4+ and CD8+ fractions. Using primers that anneal to V and J segments, immunoSEQ multiplex PCR amplified the TCR beta CDR3 regions. A synthetic immune receptor repertoire was used to minimize amplification bias, and any residual bias was removed computationally once sequencing was done. In the authors' own workflow: Custom Python scripts were used to quantify repertoire diversity as the Shannon entropy index. Unsorted, CD4+ and CD8+ repertoires were analyzed separately, except for combined analyses in which CD4+ and CD8+ sequences were merged in silico. A clone was considered expanded if an increase in frequency of at least 2-fold after treatment relative to C1D1 was found, and a pseudocount of 0.5 was applied to clones undetected at baseline. Clones with 0 or 1 copy at C1D1 were defined as singleton clones, while clones with 2 or more copies were defined as non-singleton clones. Clones expanded in unsorted samples were annotated as CD4+, CD8+ or unknown by matching protein sequences in sorted samples from the same patient. Wilcoxon tests were applied to paired samples to test diversity changes from C1D1 to C4D1. TCRdb holds this immuneACCESS table with in-frame rearrangements only. Some clones are missing; in checked studies, unresolved V genes explain under half, and the rest has no known cause. From that table come the V and J calls and clone size; the DNA was used to work out D and trimming. This sample is represented by 45,000 to 65,000 clones; roughly 66% of them were singletons. Together, the top ten hold roughly 15% of the sample.

About this clone: Its antigen has not been determined. Per-base quality was not reported, and no clone a single base away is much larger than it.

What this sample's time point label stands for: cycle 2 day 1 (C2D1) of nivolumab. Every trial patient had relapsed after autologous stem cell transplantation, and cohorts A, B and C differed in prior brentuximab vedotin exposure. The trial cohort comprised 60 or so patients with relapsed/refractory classical Hodgkin lymphoma whose best overall responses were complete response, partial response or progressive disease. In the multi-cohort phase II CheckMate 205 trial, trial patients received single-agent nivolumab. An independent review committee assessed best overall response using the 2007 International Working Group response criteria. Trial PBMCs were collected immediately before nivolumab initiation (C1D1) and during therapy at cycle 2 day 1 and cycle 4 day 1. Peripheral blood was collected in 8 mL Vacutainer Cell Preparation Tubes, from which PBMCs were isolated by centrifugation and then cryopreserved.

The clonotype originates from a human donor with classical Hodgkin lymphoma. The receptor chain draws on TRBV5-1 and TRBJ2-3; the D gene lacks a confident call. The sample in question was peripheral blood mononuclear cells (PBMCs), obtained before the second cycle of nivolumab. The encoded CDR3 is CASSSKIHEGAASTDTQYF. The DNA sequence reads TGCGCCAGCAGCTCAAAGATACACGAAGGCGCGGCTAGCACAGATACGCAGTATTTT.